This TCR beta chain was identified in a study of T cell changes during pregnancy in multiple sclerosis. Germline V CDR1 and CDR2: PRHDT, FYEKMQ (reference sequence). V dropped 3 bases and J dropped 0 bases, with 5 bases sitting between them. The CDR3 runs to 13 residues. Some clones are missing from TCRdb's copy, which holds only in-frame ones; the method was immunoSEQ multiplex PCR. This table has some 100,000 clones, approximately 94% appearing once. The chain employs TRBV13 and TRBJ2-5; D is uncertain. Sequences were derived from peripheral blood, sampled before pregnancy. This clonotype was obtained from a female donor with multiple sclerosis, enrolled in a pregnancy study. The CDR3 protein is CASSFRYQETQYF. The CDR3 DNA sequence: TGTGCCAGCAGCTTCCGGTACCAAGAGACCCAGTACTTC.